This record looks at one T cell receptor beta chain sequence and its context. This receptor's antigen is unknown. Per-base qualities were not stored, and no clone one base away is much larger. One collaborating source in Seattle enrolled patients during active infection and followed them longitudinally through the course of disease. The collaborating institutions used their own protocols to collect whole blood in K2EDTA tubes. For TCRbeta analysis, collaborators shipped samples in one of three forms: frozen whole blood, isolated PBMCs, or DNA extracted from either of those sample types. The sample is drawn from a study of blood T cell repertoires in COVID-19 (dated by TCRdb to the early 2020s). For context, the study as a whole: Collaborator samples came from the United States, Italy and Spain and covered acute and convalescent phases of COVID-19. The sample metadata nearly always contained a de-identified subject ID, COVID-19 status, age in years and sex. The material from the prospective study consisted of cDNA or gDNA derived from T cells, B-cell-depleted T cells, or PBMCs. Where available, HLA class I and class II types were obtained from metadata supplied by the sample provider rather than from assay-based typing. The dataset comprised deeply sampled blood TCRbeta repertoires from subjects exposed to, actively infected with, or recovered from COVID-19. Samples were obtained from the ongoing ImmuneRACE study (first 160 participants) and from about 1,300 subjects provided by 6 global collaborators. The repertoires were made available in a free public database intended to serve as a resource for research on the immune response to SARS-CoV-2. The study at large found these results: How much clinical and demographic metadata was included differed by source and by participant, and the metadata was provided uncurated.

The immunoSEQ Assay, a bias-controlled multiplex PCR, was used to amplify TCRbeta CDR3 regions from genomic DNA. The original pipeline was this. Nucleated cell counts per sample were estimated from amplification of reference gene primers within the assay. Sequence reads were collapsed and filtered to measure the absolute abundance of every unique TCRbeta CDR3 rearrangement. For each sample, productive Simpson clonality was calculated by taking the square root of Simpson's diversity index across productive rearrangements. TCRdb obtained this table from immuneACCESS and retained in-frame rearrangements with V and J assigned. These tables miss some clones; where compared with another copy, unresolved V genes account for less than half of the shortfall, and the remainder is unexplained. V and J calls plus clone size are reproduced from that table; the DNA served to infer D and trimming. The sample includes around 60,000 clones, with approximately 77% observed a single time. 4% to 5.5% of the sample comes from the top ten.

The CDR3 has 13 amino acids, counting the end cysteine and phenylalanine. Just CDR3 DNA is preserved here, 39 bases in frame from base 1. The CDR1 and CDR2 encoded by the germline V gene (reference sequence) are MNHEY and SMNVEV. The junction shows trimming of 5 bases on V and 6 bases on J, plus 13 bases between the germline ends. The chain employs TRBV27 and TRBJ1-2, with a weak D call of TRBD1 (6 bases match). The TCR originated in a woman between 65 and 79 years old with COVID-19, enrolled during active disease. The sample taken for sequencing was peripheral blood. The CDR3 sequence is CASSLQGIDGYTF. The DNA sequence is as follows: TGTGCCAGCAGTCTGCAGGGGATAGATGGCTACACCTTC.